This T cell receptor beta chain was documented in a study of blood T cell repertoires in COVID-19. V gave up 5 bases and J gave up 8 bases; unmatched junction bases: 8. Germline values: CDR1 SGHRS, CDR2 YFSETQ. The CDR3 has 14 amino acids. The protocol was immunoSEQ multiplex PCR, while the TCRdb copy is restricted to in-frame clones and leaves out a portion. The data contain 270,000 or so clones, roughly 85% of them seen just once; the ten biggest clones take up around 3%. The TCR originated in a woman in her 30s with active or convalescent COVID-19. The chain employs TRBV5-1 and TRBJ2-1; 9 bases fit TRBD2. What was sequenced was peripheral blood. The CDR3 DNA is TGCGCCAGCAGAACCGGGACTAGCAGCCATGAGCAGTTCTTC. Encoded protein: CASRTGTSSHEQFF.